The 3 T cell receptor beta chains reported below all come from one sample, sequenced in a study of Ad26.COV2.S vaccination and SARS-CoV-2 variants. Documented treatment: roughly 19 received Ad26.COV2.S at low or high dose, single or two shots; about five received placebo; per-sample allocation not given. Sampling was performed 63 days after the first vaccine or placebo injection. Repertoires were generated with immunoSEQ multiplex PCR, while TCRdb's copy carries only in-frame clones and drops some. The sample gives 350,000 to 500,000 clones, approximately 90% of which show up once; 12% is in the top ten. The sequencing here drew on peripheral blood, taken in a trial of Ad26.COV2.S vaccine versus placebo. The receptors originated from a person between 18 and 60 years old who received the Ad26.COV2.S COVID-19 vaccine or a placebo.

The chain uses TRBV29-1 and TRBJ2-7; 9 bases line up with TRBD1. The CDR3 covers 13 residues. The junction had 9 bases not matched to a gene; V was cut back by 7 bases and J by 5 bases. Germline-derived CDR1 and CDR2 are SQVTM and ANQGSEA. The CDR3 here is CSARQGDFNEQYF. The CDR3 nucleotides are TGCAGCGCAAGACAGGGGGACTTCAACGAGCAGTACTTC.

This clone appeared once. The chain joins TRBV13 to TRBJ1-6; TRBD1 agrees at 12 bases. Trimming took 5 bases from V and 9 from J; bases not matched to a gene: 5. The CDR3 contains 15 residues. Germline assignment: CDR1 PRHDT and CDR2 FYEKMQ (reference sequence). CDR3 DNA: TGTGCCAGCAGCGTCCGGGACAGGGGGCTTTCACCCCTCCACTTT. Protein sequence: CASSVRDRGLSPLHF. Full variable domain (rest looked up from reference TRBV13 and TRBJ1-6): AAGVIQSPRHLIKEKRETATLKCYPIPRHDTVYWYQQGPGQDPQFLISFYEKMQSDKGSIPDRFSAQQFSDYHSELNMSSLELGDSALYFCASSVRDRGLSPLHFGNGTRLTVT.

V is TRBV15 and J is TRBJ2-1, with a tentative D call TRBD1 (6 bases). V lost 5 bases, J lost 2 bases, and 16 bases lay in between. In germline, CDR1 is LNHNV, CDR2 YYDKDF (reference sequence). The CDR3 has 16 residues. CDR3 loop: CATSLSRDTTYNEQFF. CDR3 bases: TGTGCCACCAGCTTAAGCCGGGACACCACCTACAATGAGCAGTTCTTC.